This TCR beta chain comes out of a study of blood T cell repertoires in COVID-19. Study summary: COVID-19 samples from acute and convalescent phases originated in the United States, Italy and Spain.

This clone was recorded once. CDR3 length equals 14 residues. CDR1 and CDR2 (germline): SGHNT, YYREEE (reference sequence). V was clipped by 0 bases and J by 0 bases, with 6 bases between them. Sequenced by immunoSEQ multiplex PCR; TCRdb stores in-frame clones only, minus some. The data contain about 39,000 clones, 85% of them singletons. The origin of this receptor is a human donor in a cohort sampled during active COVID-19. The chain links TRBV5-4 to TRBJ1-2, with D uncertain. Sequencing input: peripheral blood. Here the CDR3 DNA reads TGTGCCAGCAGCTTGGAGAACTCTAACTATGGCTACACCTTC. Protein sequence: CASSLENSNYGYTF.